This entry is about one TCR beta chain. The method was immunoSEQ multiplex PCR; TCRdb's version includes in-frame clones alone and lacks a portion of them. The repertoire holds approximately 190,000 clones, with around three quarters as singletons. This entry belongs to a study of blood T cell repertoires in COVID-19. This CDR3 comprises 15 residues. V lost 8 bases, J lost 6 bases, and 13 bases stayed unmatched. The germline V gene has CDR1 MNHEY and CDR2 SVGAGI. This sequence joins TRBV6-5 and TRBJ2-3; 8 bases line up with TRBD1. The clonotype was recovered from a man aged 55 to 70 with active or convalescent COVID-19. The sequenced sample consisted of peripheral blood. DNA for the CDR3: TGTGCCAGCGGCTATCAGGGGGCTCGAGGGGATACGCAGTATTTT. This sequence encodes CASGYQGARGDTQYF.